This T cell receptor (beta chain) was captured by sequencing in a study of blood T cell repertoires in COVID-19. Study background: PBMCs, B-cell-depleted T cells, or T cells were the source of the cDNA or gDNA that made up the material.

The V gene's germline CDR1 is SGHKS and CDR2 YYEKEE (reference sequence). Trimming took off 0 bases at V and 0 bases at J, with 10 bases between the two ends. The length of the CDR3 is 15 residues. Measured with immunoSEQ multiplex PCR; TCRdb has only the in-frame clones, and not every one. The table shows fewer than 65,000 clones, with 80% to 90% occurring only once. The rearrangement links TRBV5-5 to TRBJ2-7, with a weak D call TRBD2 (5 bases). The sequence was obtained from a woman aged 55-70 years with COVID-19, enrolled during active disease. The sequencing sample was made of peripheral blood. For the CDR3, the DNA is TGTGCCAGCAGCTTGGCCCCCGGGAACTCCTACGAGCAGTACTTC. Its translation: CASSLAPGNSYEQYF.